This T cell receptor beta chain originates from a study of T cell responses to AZD1222 COVID-19 vaccine. Broader study findings: Clonal diversity was possibly underestimated, and white British individuals and females predominated among donors. Only after the peak T cell response were repertoires sampled.

Method: immunoSEQ multiplex PCR; TCRdb's copy keeps in-frame clones and lacks some. The data hold roughly 100,000 clones, with 88% observed a single time. This CDR3 spans 15 amino acids. CDR1 SQVTM and CDR2 ANQGSEA come from the germline V gene. V shed 5 bases and J shed 0 bases, with 11 bases lying between them. Comments on this clone: Its matching antigen is unknown.

The clonotype was recovered from an adult in good health. The sequences come from peripheral blood, collected on day 0 of AZD1222 vaccination. This chain uses TRBV29-1 with TRBJ1-6; D is perhaps TRBD1 (6 bases). The CDR3 loop is CSVKTGSSYNSPLHF. The CDR3 nucleotides read TGCAGCGTTAAGACAGGTAGCTCCTATAATTCACCCCTCCACTTT.